These T cell receptor beta chains were read from a single sample in a study of neurological immune-mediated disorders. Using its own MiXCR run on the 5' RACE reads, TCRdb lists one record per CDR3 protein. The sample records tens of thousands of distinct CDR3 sequences, around 14% being singletons. The specimen was PBMCs. Receptors originate from a female donor with HTLV-1-associated myelopathy (HAM/TSP). Both conserved end residues are part of each CDR3. Fields, in order: J gene, D gene, clone size, V gene, CDR3 protein, CDR3 DNA. A D gene is named only where the DNA matches it firmly. Clone sizes are shown as once, few or many counts, or a class when the clone is expanded.

j_gene: TRBJ1-2
d_gene: -
abundance: many
v_gene: TRBV29-1
CDR3aa: CSVSRGLNYGYTF
CDR3nt: TGCAGCGTTAGCAGGGGATTAAACTATGGCTACACCTTC

j_gene: TRBJ1-2
d_gene: -
abundance: many
v_gene: TRBV28
CDR3aa: CASSLSSYGYTF
CDR3nt: TGTGCCAGCAGTTTGAGTAGTTATGGCTACACCTTC

j_gene: TRBJ2-1
d_gene: -
abundance: many
v_gene: TRBV20-1
CDR3aa: CSARDSASNEQFF
CDR3nt: TGCAGTGCTAGAGATAGCGCGTCGAATGAGCAGTTCTTC

j_gene: TRBJ2-2
d_gene: -
abundance: many
v_gene: TRBV12-3/TRBV12-4
CDR3aa: CASRAGLYTGELFF
CDR3nt: TGTGCCAGCAGAGCAGGCTTGTACACCGGGGAGCTGTTTTTT

j_gene: TRBJ1-2
d_gene: TRBD1
abundance: many
v_gene: TRBV6-5
CDR3aa: CASSYSDRTGYYGYTF
CDR3nt: TGTGCCAGCAGTTACTCGGACCGGACAGGGTACTATGGCTACACCTTC

j_gene: TRBJ2-3
d_gene: TRBD2
abundance: many
v_gene: TRBV10-3
CDR3aa: CAISESTSRSADTQYF
CDR3nt: TGTGCCATCAGTGAGTCGACTAGCCGTTCCGCAGATACGCAGTATTTT

j_gene: TRBJ1-5
d_gene: -
abundance: many
v_gene: TRBV2
CDR3aa: CASSELMAGNQPQHF
CDR3nt: TGTGCCAGCAGTGAATTAATGGCGGGAAATCAGCCCCAGCATTTT

j_gene: TRBJ1-1
d_gene: TRBD1
abundance: many
v_gene: TRBV12-3/TRBV12-4
CDR3aa: CASTLGQGAISEAFF
CDR3nt: TGTGCCAGCACCCTTGGACAGGGGGCGATTTCGGAAGCTTTCTTT

j_gene: TRBJ2-3
d_gene: -
abundance: many
v_gene: TRBV27
CDR3aa: CASQPIPSTDTQYF
CDR3nt: TGTGCCAGCCAGCCAATCCCTAGCACAGATACGCAGTATTTT

j_gene: TRBJ2-5
d_gene: -
abundance: many
v_gene: TRBV7-2
CDR3aa: CASSTRETQYF
CDR3nt: TGTGCCAGCAGCACAAGGGAGACCCAGTACTTC

j_gene: TRBJ2-4
d_gene: TRBD2
abundance: many
v_gene: TRBV28
CDR3aa: CASRGGVEAAKNIQYF
CDR3nt: TGTGCCAGCAGGGGGGGGGTAGAGGCGGCCAAAAACATTCAGTACTTC

j_gene: TRBJ1-1
d_gene: -
abundance: many
v_gene: TRBV6-1
CDR3aa: CASSEDFSLGKTNTEAFF
CDR3nt: TGTGCCAGCAGTGAAGATTTTAGTTTGGGCAAGACGAACACTGAAGCTTTCTTT

j_gene: TRBJ1-2
d_gene: -
abundance: few
v_gene: TRBV2
CDR3aa: CASSERGTTGYTF
CDR3nt: TGTGCCAGCAGTGAAAGGGGGACCACTGGCTACACCTTC

j_gene: TRBJ2-7
d_gene: -
abundance: many
v_gene: TRBV28
CDR3aa: CASSLSNRGYEQYF
CDR3nt: TGTGCCAGCAGTTTATCCAACAGAGGCTACGAGCAGTACTTC

j_gene: TRBJ1-6
d_gene: -
abundance: many
v_gene: TRBV4-1
CDR3aa: CASSQENRALYNSPLHF
CDR3nt: TGCGCCAGCAGCCAAGAAAACCGGGCTCTCTATAATTCACCCCTCCACTTT